This T cell receptor beta chain was identified during a study of blood T cells in healthy people across ages. Overall study findings and caveats: Unsorted PBMCs prevented conclusive naive versus antigen-experienced comparison. Estimates of diversity drawn from one million T cells were considered underestimates. Naive CD4+ cells and diversity were both higher in long-lived donors than in aged donors.

V was shortened by 0 bases and J by 3 bases, with 9 bases between the two germline ends. The CDR3 covers 14 residues. The second PCR ran about 6 to 11 cycles with a sample-barcoded 5' primer and J-beta primers. TCRdb passed the 5' RACE reads through MiXCR, listing each CDR3 protein once. The data hold fewer than 900,000 distinct CDR3 sequences, with about 42% observed a single time. This clonotype was detected a few times. Antigen: not known. Material for sequencing was blood. The chain carries TRBV12-3 or TRBV12-4 and TRBJ2-7, with TRBD1 as a possible D gene (5 bases). This TCR was recovered from a woman aged 55-70 years in good health. The CDR3 is CASSLASDSYEQYF. The CDR3 DNA sequence: TGTGCCAGCAGTTTAGCGAGTGACAGCTACGAGCAGTACTTC.